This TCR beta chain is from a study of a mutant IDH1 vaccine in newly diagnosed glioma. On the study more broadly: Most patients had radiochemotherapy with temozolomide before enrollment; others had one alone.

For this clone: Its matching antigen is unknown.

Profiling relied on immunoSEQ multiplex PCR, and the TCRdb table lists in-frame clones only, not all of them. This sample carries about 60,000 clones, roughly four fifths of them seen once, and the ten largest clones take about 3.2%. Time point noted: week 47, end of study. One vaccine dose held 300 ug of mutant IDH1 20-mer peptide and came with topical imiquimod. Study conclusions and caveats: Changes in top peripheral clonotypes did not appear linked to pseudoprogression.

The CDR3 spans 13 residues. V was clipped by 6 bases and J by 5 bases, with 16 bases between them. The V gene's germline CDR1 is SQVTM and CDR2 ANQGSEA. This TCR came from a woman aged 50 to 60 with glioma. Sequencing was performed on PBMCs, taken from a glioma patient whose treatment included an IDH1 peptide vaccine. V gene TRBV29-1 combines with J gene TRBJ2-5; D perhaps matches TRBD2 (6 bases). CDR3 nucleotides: TGCAGCGTGGACGGGACTCCCTGGGAGACCCAGTACTTC. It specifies CSVDGTPWETQYF.